The entry that follows covers one T cell receptor beta chain sequence. This clone was recorded a few times. It lacks a known antigen. No base-level quality is on record; no much larger clone is a single base apart. After PBMCs were isolated by density centrifugation and stained for CD3, CD4 and CD8, a FACSAria was used to sort CD4+ and CD8+ T cells. Unaffected controls provided scalp biopsies and blood samples. The sample comes from a study of CD8+ T cells in alopecia areata (dated by TCRdb to 2017 to 2018). In the study overall: High-throughput TCRbeta sequencing was used to examine T cell clonal expansion in alopecia areata in both the C3H/HeJ mouse model and human patients. Scalp tissue and sorted CD4+ and CD8+ peripheral blood T cells from patchy and totalis/universalis alopecia areata patients and from healthy controls were covered by human TCRbeta sequencing. Scalp clonality was compared across normal scalp (n=4), patchy alopecia areata scalp (n=8), and alopecia totalis/universalis scalp (n=8). The RNA source kit depended on sample type: the PAXgene miRNA kit for fixed scalp, the miRNeasy kit for PBMCs, and the RNeasy kit for mouse skin. TCRbeta CDR3 regions were amplified by immunoSEQ multiplex PCR with 35 Vbeta forward and 13 Jbeta reverse primers. Findings and caveats that apply to the study as a whole: Unlike mouse skin, where gammadelta T cells dominate, normal human skin contains resident alphabeta T cells that get sequenced too, which complicates analysis of the scalp TCR repertoire. Lesional scalp, especially in alopecia totalis/universalis, showed higher clonality and more expanded CD8+ clones than normal scalp, suggesting antigenic drive. TCR sequences shared between patients were less clear than in mice, possibly partly because of HLA diversity in the patient population.

CDR1 and CDR2 (ENHRY, SYGVKD) derive from the germline V gene. Trimming takes 8 bases from V and 0 bases from J, and the germline ends sit 11 bases apart. From its cysteine to its phenylalanine, the CDR3 spans 13 amino acids. Kept here is only the CDR3 DNA, which spans 39 bases and is read in frame from base 1. Library generation was performed with the immunoSEQ multiplex PCR assay. RNA was extracted from all samples and reverse transcribed into cDNA, which served as template for TCR sequencing. SuperScript III was used for first-strand cDNA synthesis, primed with a 2:1 mix of oligo-dT and random hexamers. A synthetic immune receptor repertoire was used to measure amplification bias, and any remaining bias was corrected computationally. The authors' pipeline ran thus. Raw reads were preprocessed to remove errors, and CDR3 was defined according to IMGT conventions as the region from the conserved cysteine to phenylalanine. Clonality was computed as 1 minus the Shannon entropy, with the entropy normalized by log2 of the number of productive unique TCRs. Whether each scalp clone was CD4 or CD8 was inferred by checking scalp TCRbeta sequences against the CD4 and CD8 repertoires from sorted blood. TCRdb took this table from immuneACCESS and kept in-frame rearrangements with V and J called. Such tables lack part of the clones; where checked against another copy, unresolved V genes explain under half of the gap, and the rest is unexplained. V, J and clone size derive from that table, while D and trimming were established from the DNA sequence. Within this sample are around 190,000 clones, with roughly three fifths of them counted one time only. The ten largest clones capture roughly 5.3% of the sample.

The V gene is TRBV10-3 and the J gene is TRBJ2-7; the D gene is perhaps TRBD1 or TRBD2, as each covers 5 bases. This TCR was recovered from a human donor in good health. Sequenced: CD8+ T cells sorted from blood. The encoded CDR3 is CAIRDVSSYEQYF. The sequenced DNA: TGTGCCATCCGGGACGTCAGCTCCTACGAGCAGTACTTC.